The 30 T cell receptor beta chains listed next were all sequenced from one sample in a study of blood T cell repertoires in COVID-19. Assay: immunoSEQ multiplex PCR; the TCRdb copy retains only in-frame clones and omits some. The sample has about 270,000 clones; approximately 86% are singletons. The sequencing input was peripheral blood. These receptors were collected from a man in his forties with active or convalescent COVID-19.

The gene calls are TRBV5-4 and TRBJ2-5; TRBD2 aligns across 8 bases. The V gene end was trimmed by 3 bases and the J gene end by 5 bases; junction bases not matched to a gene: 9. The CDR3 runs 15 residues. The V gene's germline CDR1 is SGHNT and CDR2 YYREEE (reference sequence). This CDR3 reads CASSSSGGGVETQYF. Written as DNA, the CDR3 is TGTGCCAGCAGCTCCAGCGGGGGAGGGGTCGAGACCCAGTACTTC.

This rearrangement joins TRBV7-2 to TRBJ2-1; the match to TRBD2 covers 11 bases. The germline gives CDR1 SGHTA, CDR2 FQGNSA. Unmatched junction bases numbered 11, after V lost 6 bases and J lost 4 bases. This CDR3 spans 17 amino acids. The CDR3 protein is CASRSRGTSGNYNEQFF. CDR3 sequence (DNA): TGTGCCAGCAGGTCGAGGGGGACTAGCGGAAATTACAATGAGCAGTTCTTC.

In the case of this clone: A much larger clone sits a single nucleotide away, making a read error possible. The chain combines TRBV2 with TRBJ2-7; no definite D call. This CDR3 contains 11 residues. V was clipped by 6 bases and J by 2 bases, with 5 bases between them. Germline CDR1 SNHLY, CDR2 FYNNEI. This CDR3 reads CASSSTYEQYF. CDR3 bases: TGTGCCAGCAGCAGTACCTACGAGCAGTACTTC. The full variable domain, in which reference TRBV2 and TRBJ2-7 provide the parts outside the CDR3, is EPEVTQTPSHQVTQMGQEVILRCVPISNHLYFYWYRQILGQKVEFLVSFYNNEISEKSEIFDDQFSVERPDGSNFTLKIRSTKLEDSAMYFCASSSTYEQYFGPGTRLTVT.

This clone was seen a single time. This CDR3 is CASSLGQSEKLFF. Written as DNA, the CDR3 is TGTGCCAGCAGCTTGGGACAAAGCGAAAAACTGTTTTTT. This chain links TRBV5-5 with TRBJ1-4; D is unclear. Trimming shortened V by 0 bases and J by 8 bases, and 8 bases separated the two germline ends. The germline CDR1 and CDR2 sequences are SGHKS and YYEKEE (reference sequence). CDR3 size: 13 residues.

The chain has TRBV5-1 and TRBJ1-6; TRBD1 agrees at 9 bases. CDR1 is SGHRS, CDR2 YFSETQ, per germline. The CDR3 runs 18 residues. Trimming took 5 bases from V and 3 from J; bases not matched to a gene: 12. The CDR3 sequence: CASSQYDTGGDYNSPLHF. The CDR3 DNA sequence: TGCGCCAGCAGTCAGTACGATACAGGGGGCGACTATAATTCACCCCTCCACTTT.

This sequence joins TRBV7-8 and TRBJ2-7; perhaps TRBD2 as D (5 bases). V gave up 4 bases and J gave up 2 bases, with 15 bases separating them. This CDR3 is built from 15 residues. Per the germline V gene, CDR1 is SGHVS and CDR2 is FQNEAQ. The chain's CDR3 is CASSWENSEPYEQYF. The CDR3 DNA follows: TGTGCCAGCAGCTGGGAGAACAGTGAACCCTACGAGCAGTACTTC.

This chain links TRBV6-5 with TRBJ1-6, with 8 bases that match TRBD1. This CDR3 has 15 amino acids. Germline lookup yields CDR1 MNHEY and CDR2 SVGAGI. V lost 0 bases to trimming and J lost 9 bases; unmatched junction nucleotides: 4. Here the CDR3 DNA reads TGTGCCAGCAGTTACTCTACACAGGGGGGTTCACCCCTCCACTTT. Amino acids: CASSYSTQGGSPLHF.

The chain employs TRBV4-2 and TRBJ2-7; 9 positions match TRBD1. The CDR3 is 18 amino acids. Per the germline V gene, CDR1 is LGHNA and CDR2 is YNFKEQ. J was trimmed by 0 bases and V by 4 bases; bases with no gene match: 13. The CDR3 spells CASSLTTVRDRASYEQYF. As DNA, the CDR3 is TGTGCCAGCAGCCTGACCACCGTCCGGGACAGGGCCTCCTACGAGCAGTACTTC.

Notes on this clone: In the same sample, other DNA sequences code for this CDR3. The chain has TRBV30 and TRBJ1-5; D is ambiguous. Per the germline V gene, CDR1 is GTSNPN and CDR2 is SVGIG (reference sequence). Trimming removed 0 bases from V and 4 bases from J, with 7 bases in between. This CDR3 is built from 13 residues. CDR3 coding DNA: TGTGCCTGGAGTGTCCGGGGTAATCAGCCCCAGCATTTT. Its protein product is CAWSVRGNQPQHF.

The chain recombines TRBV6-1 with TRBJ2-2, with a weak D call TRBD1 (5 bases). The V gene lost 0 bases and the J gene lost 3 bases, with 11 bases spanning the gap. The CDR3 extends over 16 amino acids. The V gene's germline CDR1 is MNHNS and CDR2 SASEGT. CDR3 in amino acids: CASSEASTGHTGELFF. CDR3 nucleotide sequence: TGTGCCAGCAGTGAAGCATCCACAGGTCACACCGGGGAGCTGTTTTTT.

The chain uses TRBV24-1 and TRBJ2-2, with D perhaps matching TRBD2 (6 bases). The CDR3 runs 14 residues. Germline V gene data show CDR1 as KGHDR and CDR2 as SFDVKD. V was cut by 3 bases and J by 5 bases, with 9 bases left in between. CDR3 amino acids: CATSDPGGTGELFF. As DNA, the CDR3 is TGTGCCACCAGTGATCCTGGGGGGACCGGGGAGCTGTTTTTT.

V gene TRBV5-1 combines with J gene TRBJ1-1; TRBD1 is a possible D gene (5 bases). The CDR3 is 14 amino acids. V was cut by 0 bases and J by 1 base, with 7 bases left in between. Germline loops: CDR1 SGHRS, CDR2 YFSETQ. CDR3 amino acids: CASSLEGRNTEAFF. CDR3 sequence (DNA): TGCGCCAGCAGCTTGGAGGGGCGGAACACTGAAGCTTTCTTT.

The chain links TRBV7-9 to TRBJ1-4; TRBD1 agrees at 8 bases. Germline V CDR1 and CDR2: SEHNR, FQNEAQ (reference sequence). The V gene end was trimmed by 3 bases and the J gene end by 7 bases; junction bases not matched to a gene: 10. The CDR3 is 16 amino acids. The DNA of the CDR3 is TGTGCCAGCAGCTTTGGGGCCGGACAGGGAGGTGAAAAACTGTTTTTT. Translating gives CASSFGAGQGGEKLFF. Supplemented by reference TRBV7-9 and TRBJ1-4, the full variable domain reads DTGVSQNPRHKITKRGQNVTFRCDPISEHNRLYWYRQTLGQGPEFLTYFQNEAQLEKSRLLSDRFSAERPKGSFSTLEIQRTEQGDSAMYLCASSFGAGQGGEKLFFGSGTQLSVL.

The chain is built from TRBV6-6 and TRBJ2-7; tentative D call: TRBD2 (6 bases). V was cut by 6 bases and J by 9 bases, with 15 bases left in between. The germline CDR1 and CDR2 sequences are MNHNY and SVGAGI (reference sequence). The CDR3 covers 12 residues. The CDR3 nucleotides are TGTGCCAGCAGCCGGGACTTCGAAGGGCAGTACTTC. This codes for CASSRDFEGQYF.

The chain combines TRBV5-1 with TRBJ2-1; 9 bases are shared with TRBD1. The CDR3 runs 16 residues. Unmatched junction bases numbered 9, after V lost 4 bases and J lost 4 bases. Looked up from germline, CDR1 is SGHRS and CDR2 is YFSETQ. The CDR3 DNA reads TGCGCCAGCAGCGCCGACCCCGGGACAGGGTACAATGAGCAGTTCTTC. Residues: CASSADPGTGYNEQFF.

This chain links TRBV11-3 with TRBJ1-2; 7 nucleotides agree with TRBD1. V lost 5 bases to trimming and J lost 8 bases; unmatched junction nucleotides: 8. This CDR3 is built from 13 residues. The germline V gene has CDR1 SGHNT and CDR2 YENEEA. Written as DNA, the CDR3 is TGTGCCAGCAGCATGACAGGGAGGAAAGGCTACACCTTC. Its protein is CASSMTGRKGYTF. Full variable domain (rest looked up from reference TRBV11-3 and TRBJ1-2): EAGVVQSPRYKIIEKKQPVAFWCNPISGHNTLYWYLQNLGQGPELLIRYENEEAVDDSQLPKDRFSAERLKGVDSTLKIQPAELGDSAVYLCASSMTGRKGYTFGSGTRLTVV.

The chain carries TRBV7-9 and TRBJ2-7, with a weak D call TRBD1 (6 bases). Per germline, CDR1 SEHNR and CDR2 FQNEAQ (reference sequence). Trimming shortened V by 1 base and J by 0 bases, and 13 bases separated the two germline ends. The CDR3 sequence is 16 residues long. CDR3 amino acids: CASSLEETGSSYEQYF. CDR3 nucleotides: TGTGCCAGCAGCTTAGAGGAGACAGGAAGCTCCTACGAGCAGTACTTC.

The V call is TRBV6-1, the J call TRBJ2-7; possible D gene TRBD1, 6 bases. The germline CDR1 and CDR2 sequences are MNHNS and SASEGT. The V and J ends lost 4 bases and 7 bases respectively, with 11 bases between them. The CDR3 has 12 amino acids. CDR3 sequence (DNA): TGTGCCAGCAGTGGAGCAGGGACAGAGCAGTACTTC. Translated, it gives CASSGAGTEQYF.

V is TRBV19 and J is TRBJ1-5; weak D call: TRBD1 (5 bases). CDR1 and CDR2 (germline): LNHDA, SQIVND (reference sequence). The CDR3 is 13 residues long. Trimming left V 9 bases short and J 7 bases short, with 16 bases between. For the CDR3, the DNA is TGTGCCAGCACCGGGACTTTGCAACAGCCCCAGCATTTT. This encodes CASTGTLQQPQHF.

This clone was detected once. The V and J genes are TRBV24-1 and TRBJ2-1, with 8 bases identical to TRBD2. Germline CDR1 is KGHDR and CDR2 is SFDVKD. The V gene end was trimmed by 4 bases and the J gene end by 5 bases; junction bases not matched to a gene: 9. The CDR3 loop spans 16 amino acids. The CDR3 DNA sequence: TGTGCCACCAGTGAGGTTAAGACTAGCGCTCACAATGAGCAGTTCTTC. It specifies CATSEVKTSAHNEQFF.

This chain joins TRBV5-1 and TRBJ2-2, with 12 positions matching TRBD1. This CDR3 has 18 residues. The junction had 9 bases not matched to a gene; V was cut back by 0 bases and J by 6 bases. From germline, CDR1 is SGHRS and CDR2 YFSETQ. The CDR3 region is CASSLAGPGTGGSGELFF. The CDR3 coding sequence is TGCGCCAGCAGCTTGGCCGGGCCCGGGACAGGGGGCTCCGGGGAGCTGTTTTTT.

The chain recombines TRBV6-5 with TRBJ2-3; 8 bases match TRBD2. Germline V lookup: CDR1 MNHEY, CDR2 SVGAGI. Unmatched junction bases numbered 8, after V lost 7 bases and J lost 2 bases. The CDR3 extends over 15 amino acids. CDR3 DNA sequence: TGTGCCAGCACCTTGGGCGGGGGGACCACAGATACGCAGTATTTT. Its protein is CASTLGGGTTDTQYF.

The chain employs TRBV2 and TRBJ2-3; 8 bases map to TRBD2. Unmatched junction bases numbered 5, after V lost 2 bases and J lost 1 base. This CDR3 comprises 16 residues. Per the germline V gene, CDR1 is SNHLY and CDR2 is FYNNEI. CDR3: CASSERAGGRTDTQYF. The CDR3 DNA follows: TGTGCCAGCAGTGAACGCGCGGGGGGACGCACAGATACGCAGTATTTT.

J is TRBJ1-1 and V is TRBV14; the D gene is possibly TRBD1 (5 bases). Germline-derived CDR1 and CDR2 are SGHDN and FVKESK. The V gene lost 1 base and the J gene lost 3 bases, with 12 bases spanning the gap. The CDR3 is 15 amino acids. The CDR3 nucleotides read TGTGCCAGCAGCCAAGTAGGAGGGGCCGACACTGAAGCTTTCTTT. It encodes CASSQVGGADTEAFF.

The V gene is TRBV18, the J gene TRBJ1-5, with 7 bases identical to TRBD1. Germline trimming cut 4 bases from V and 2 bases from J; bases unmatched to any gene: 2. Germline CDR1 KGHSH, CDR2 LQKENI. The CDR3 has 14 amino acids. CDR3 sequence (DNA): TGTGCCAGCTCACTCGACAGGGGCAATCAGCCCCAGCATTTT. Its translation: CASSLDRGNQPQHF.

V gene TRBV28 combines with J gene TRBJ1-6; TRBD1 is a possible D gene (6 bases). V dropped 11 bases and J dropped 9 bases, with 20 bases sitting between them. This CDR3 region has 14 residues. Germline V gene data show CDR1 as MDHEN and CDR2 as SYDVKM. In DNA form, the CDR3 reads TGTGCCGCTAGGGGGAACAGGGCCGGTTCACCCCTCCACTTT. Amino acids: CAARGNRAGSPLHF.

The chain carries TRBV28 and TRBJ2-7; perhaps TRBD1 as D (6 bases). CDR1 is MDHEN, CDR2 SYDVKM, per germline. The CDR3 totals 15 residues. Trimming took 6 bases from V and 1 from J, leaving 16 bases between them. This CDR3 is CASRSGQPASYEQYF. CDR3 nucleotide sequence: TGTGCCAGCAGGTCGGGACAACCGGCTTCCTACGAGCAGTACTTC.

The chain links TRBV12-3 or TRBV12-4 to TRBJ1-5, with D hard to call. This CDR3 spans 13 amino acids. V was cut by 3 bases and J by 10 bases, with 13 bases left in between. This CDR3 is CASSFTRIDPQHF. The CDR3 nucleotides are TGTGCCAGCAGTTTCACCAGGATCGACCCCCAGCATTTT.

The CDR3 bases are TGTGCCAGCAGTTACTCGATTGAGTCCCTAGATACGCAGTATTTT. Translated, it gives CASSYSIESLDTQYF. J is TRBJ2-3 and V is TRBV6-5; D not resolved. Per the germline V gene, CDR1 is MNHEY and CDR2 is SVGAGI. The CDR3 is 15 residues long. Trimming removed 0 bases at V and 5 bases at J, with 12 bases between.

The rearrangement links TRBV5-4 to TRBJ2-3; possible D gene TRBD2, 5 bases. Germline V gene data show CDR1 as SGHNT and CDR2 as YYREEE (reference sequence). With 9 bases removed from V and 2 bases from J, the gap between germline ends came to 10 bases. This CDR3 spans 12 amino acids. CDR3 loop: CATRGLTDTQYF. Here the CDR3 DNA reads TGTGCCACTCGGGGTCTCACAGATACGCAGTATTTT.